The clone carrying this TCR beta chain was recorded a few times. Here immunoSEQ multiplex PCR was the method, and the copy in TCRdb shows in-frame clones only, minus some. The repertoire holds about 190,000 clones, 82% seen once, with approximately 4.7% in the top ten. The entry originates in a study of blood T cell repertoires in COVID-19. About the study: In each case, the material was cDNA or gDNA derived from T cells, B-cell-depleted T cells, or PBMCs.

Trimming took 5 bases from V and 5 from J; bases not matched to a gene: 16. CDR1 and CDR2 (germline): LNHDA, SQIVND (reference sequence). This CDR3 is built from 17 residues. The V gene is TRBV19, the J gene TRBJ2-5; 8 bases match TRBD2. The sequence derives from a woman aged 55-75 years with acute COVID-19. Sequencing input: PBMCs or T cells enriched from blood (not recorded which). In nucleotides, the CDR3 is TGTGCCAGTAGTCCCCGTTTGGGAGCGGGAGCAGGGGAGACCCAGTACTTC. Encoded protein: CASSPRLGAGAGETQYF. The variable domain in full, completed from reference TRBV19 and TRBJ2-5, reads DGGITQSPKYLFRKEGQNVTLSCEQNLNHDAMYWYRQDPGQGLRLIYYSQIVNDFQKGDIAEGYSVSREKKESFPLTVTSAQKNPTAFYLCASSPRLGAGAGETQYFGPGTRLLVL.